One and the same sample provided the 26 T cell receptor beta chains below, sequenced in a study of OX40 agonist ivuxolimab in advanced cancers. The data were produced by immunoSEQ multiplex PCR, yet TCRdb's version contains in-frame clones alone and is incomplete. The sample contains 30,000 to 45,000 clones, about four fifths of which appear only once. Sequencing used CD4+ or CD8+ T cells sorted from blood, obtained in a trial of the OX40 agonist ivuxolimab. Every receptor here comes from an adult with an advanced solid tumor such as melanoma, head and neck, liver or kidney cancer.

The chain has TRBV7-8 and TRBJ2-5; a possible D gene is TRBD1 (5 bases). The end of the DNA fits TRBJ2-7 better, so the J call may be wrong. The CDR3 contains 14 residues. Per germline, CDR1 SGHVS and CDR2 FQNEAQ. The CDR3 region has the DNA TGTGCCAGCAGCCCCCTATCGACAGCCTACGAGCAGTACTTC. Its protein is CASSPLSTAYEQYF.

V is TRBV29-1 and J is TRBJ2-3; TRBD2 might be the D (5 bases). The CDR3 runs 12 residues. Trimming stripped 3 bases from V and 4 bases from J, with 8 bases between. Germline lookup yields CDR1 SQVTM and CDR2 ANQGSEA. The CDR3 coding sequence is TGCAGCGTTGAGGTGCGGGCAGATACGCAGTATTTT. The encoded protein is CSVEVRADTQYF.

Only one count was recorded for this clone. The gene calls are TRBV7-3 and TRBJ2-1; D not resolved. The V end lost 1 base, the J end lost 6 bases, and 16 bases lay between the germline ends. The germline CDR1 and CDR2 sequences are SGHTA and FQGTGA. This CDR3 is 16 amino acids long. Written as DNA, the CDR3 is TGTGCCAGCAGCTTAAATGGCCATAGTATGTTCAATGAGCAGTTCTTC. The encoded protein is CASSLNGHSMFNEQFF.

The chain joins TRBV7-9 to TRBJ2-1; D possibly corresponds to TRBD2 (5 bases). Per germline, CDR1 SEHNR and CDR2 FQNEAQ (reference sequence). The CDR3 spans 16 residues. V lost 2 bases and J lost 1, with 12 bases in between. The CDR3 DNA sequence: TGTGCCAGCAGCTTACTGGGTCGGGGTTCCTACAATGAGCAGTTCTTC. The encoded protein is CASSLLGRGSYNEQFF. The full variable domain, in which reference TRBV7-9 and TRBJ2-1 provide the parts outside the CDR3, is DTGVSQNPRHKITKRGQNVTFRCDPISEHNRLYWYRQTLGQGPEFLTYFQNEAQLEKSRLLSDRFSAERPKGSFSTLEIQRTEQGDSAMYLCASSLLGRGSYNEQFFGPGTRLTVL.

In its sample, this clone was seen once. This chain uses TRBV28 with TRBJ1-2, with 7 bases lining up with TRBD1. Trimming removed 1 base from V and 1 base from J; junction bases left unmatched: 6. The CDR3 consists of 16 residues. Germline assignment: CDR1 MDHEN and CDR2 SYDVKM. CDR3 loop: CASSLSEGALNYGYTF. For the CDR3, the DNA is TGTGCCAGCAGTTTATCCGAGGGGGCCCTTAACTATGGCTACACCTTC.

CDR3 coding DNA: TGTGCCATCAGTGCGACAGGGCTAAGAGGAAACACCATATATTTT. Its protein is CAISATGLRGNTIYF. The chain combines TRBV10-3 with TRBJ1-3; 7 nucleotides match TRBD1. J lost 4 bases, V lost 4 bases, and 7 bases had no gene match. Germline-derived CDR1 and CDR2 are ENHRY and SYGVKD. The CDR3 spans 15 residues.

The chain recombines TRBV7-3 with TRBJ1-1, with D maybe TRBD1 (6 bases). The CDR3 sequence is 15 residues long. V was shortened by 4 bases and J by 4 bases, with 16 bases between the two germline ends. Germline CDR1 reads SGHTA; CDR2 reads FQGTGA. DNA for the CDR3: TGTGCCAGCAGCTCACAGGGCCACCGGGGCACTGAAGCTTTCTTT. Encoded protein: CASSSQGHRGTEAFF.

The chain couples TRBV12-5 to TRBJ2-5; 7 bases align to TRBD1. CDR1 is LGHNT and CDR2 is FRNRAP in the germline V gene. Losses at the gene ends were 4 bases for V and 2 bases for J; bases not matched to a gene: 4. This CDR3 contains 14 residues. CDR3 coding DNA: TGTGCTAGTGGTTCTCCCAGGGGGCAAGAGACCCAGTACTTC. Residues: CASGSPRGQETQYF. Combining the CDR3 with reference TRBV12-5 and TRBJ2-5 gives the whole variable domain DARVTQTPRHKVTEMGQEVTMRCQPILGHNTVFWYRQTMMQGLELLAYFRNRAPLDDSGMPKDRFSAEMPDATLATLKIQPSEPRDSAVYFCASGSPRGQETQYFGPGTRLLVL.

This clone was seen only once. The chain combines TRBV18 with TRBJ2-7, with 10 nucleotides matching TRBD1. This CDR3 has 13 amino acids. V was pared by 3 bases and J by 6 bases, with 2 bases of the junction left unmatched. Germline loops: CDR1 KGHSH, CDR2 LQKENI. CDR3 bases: TGTGCCAGCTCACCGGACAGGGGGAGCGAGCAGTACTTC. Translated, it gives CASSPDRGSEQYF. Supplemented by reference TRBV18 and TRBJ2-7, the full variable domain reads NAGVMQNPRHLVRRRGQEARLRCSPMKGHSHVYWYRQLPEEGLKFMVYLQKENIIDESGMPKERFSAEFPKEGPSILRIQQVVRGDSAAYFCASSPDRGSEQYFGPGTRLTVT.

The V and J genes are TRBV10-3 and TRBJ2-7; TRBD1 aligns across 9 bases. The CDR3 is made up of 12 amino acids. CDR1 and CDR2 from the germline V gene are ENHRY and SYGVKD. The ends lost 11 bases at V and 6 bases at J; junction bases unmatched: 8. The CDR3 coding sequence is TGTGCCGTGGGACAGGGTGGGGCCGAGCAGTACTTC. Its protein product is CAVGQGGAEQYF.

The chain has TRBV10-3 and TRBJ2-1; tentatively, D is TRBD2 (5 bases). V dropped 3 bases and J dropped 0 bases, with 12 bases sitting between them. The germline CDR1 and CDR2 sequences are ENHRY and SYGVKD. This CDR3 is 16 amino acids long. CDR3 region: CAISEEQRSSYNEQFF. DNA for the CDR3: TGTGCCATCAGTGAAGAGCAGCGGAGCTCCTACAATGAGCAGTTCTTC.

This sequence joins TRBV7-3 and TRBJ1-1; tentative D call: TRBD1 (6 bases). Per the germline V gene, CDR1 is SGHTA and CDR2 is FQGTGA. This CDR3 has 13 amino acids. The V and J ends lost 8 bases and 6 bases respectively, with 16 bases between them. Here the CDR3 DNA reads TGTGCCAGCTCGTCGAAGGGGGGGCCTGAAGCTTTCTTT. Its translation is CASSSKGGPEAFF.

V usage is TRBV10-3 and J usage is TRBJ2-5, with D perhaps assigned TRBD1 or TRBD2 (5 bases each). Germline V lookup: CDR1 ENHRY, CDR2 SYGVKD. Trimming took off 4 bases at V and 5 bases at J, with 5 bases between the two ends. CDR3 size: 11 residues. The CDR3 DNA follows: TGTGCCATCAGTGGGGGGGAGACCCAGTACTTC. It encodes CAISGGETQYF.

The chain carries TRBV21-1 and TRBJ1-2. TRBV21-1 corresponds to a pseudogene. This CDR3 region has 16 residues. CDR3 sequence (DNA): TGTGCCAGCAGCCCCCCAGGACGTCTTATCGGCTATGGCTACACCTTC. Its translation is CASSPPGRLIGYGYTF.

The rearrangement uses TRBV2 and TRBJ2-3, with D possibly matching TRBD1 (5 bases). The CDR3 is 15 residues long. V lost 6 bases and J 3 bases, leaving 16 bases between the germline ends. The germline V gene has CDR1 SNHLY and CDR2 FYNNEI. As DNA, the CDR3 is TGTGCCAGCAGCCCTAGGGGCGTTTCAACAGATACGCAGTATTTT. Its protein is CASSPRGVSTDTQYF.

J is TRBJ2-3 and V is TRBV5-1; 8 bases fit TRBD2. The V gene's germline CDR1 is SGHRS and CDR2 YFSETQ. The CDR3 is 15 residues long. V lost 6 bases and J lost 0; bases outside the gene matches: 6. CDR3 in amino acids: CASTREGPSTDTQYF. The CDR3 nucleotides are TGCGCCAGCACTCGGGAGGGCCCTAGCACAGATACGCAGTATTTT.

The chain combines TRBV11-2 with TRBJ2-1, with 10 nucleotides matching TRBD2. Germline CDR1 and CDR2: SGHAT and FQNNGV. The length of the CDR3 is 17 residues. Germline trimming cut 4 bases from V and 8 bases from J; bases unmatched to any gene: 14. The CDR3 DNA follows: TGTGCCAGCAGCTCTTCTAGCGGGAGTTCCCTTAAGGATGAGCAGTTCTTC. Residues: CASSSSSGSSLKDEQFF. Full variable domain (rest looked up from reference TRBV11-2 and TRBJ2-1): EAGVAQSPRYKIIEKRQSVAFWCNPISGHATLYWYQQILGQGPKLLIQFQNNGVVDDSQLPKDRFSAERLKGVDSTLKIQPAKLEDSAVYLCASSSSSGSSLKDEQFFGPGTRLTVL.

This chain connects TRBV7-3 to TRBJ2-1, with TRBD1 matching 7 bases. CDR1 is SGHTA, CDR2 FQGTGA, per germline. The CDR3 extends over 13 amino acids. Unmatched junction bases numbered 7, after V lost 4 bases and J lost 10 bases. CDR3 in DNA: TGTGCCAGCAGCTCTCGACAGGGTGTGGAGCAGTTCTTC. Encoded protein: CASSSRQGVEQFF.

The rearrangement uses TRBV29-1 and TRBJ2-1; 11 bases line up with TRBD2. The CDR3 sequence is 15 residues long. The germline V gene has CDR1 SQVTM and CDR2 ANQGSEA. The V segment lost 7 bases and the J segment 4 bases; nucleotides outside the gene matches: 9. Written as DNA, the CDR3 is TGCAGCGCCTCGACTAGCGGGGCCAGATACAATGAGCAGTTCTTC. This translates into CSASTSGARYNEQFF.

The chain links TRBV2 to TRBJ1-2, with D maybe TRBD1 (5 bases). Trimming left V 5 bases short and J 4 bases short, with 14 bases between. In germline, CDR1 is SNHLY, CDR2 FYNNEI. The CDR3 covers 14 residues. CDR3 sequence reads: CASSPQGEGYGYTF. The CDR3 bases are TGTGCCAGCAGTCCACAAGGGGAAGGCTATGGCTACACCTTC.

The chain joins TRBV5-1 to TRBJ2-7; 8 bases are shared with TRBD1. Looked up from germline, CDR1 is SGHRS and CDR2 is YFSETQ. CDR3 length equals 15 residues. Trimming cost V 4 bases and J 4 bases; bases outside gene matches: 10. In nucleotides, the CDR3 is TGCGCCAGCAGCCGTTCAGGGACAGGCCAGTACGAGCAGTACTTC. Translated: CASSRSGTGQYEQYF.

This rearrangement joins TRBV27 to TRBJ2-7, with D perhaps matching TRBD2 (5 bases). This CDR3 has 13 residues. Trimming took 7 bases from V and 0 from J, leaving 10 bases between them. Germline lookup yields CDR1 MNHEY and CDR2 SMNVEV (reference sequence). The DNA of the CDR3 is TGTGCCAGCACGGGGAGTAGCTCCTACGAGCAGTACTTC. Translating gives CASTGSSSYEQYF.

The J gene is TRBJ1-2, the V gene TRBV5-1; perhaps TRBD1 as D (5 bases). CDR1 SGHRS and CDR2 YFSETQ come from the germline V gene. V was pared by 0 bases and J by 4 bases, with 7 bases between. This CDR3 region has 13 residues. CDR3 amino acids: CASSLAGGYGYTF. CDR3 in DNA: TGCGCCAGCAGCTTGGCCGGGGGCTATGGCTACACCTTC.

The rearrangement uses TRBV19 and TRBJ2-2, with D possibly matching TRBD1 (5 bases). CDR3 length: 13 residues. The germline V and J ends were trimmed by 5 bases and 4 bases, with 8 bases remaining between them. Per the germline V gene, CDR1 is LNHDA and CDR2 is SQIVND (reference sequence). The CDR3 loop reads CASSQGVTGELFF. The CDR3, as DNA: TGTGCCAGTAGTCAAGGGGTCACCGGGGAGCTGTTTTTT. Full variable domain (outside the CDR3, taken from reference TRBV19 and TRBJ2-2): DGGITQSPKYLFRKEGQNVTLSCEQNLNHDAMYWYRQDPGQGLRLIYYSQIVNDFQKGDIAEGYSVSREKKESFPLTVTSAQKNPTAFYLCASSQGVTGELFFGEGSRLTVL.

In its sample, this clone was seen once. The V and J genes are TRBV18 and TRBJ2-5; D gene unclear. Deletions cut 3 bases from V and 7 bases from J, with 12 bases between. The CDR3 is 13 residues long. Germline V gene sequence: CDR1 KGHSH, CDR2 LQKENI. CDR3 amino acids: CASSPHSLGTQYF. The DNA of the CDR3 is TGTGCCAGCTCACCGCACTCCTTGGGGACCCAGTACTTC.

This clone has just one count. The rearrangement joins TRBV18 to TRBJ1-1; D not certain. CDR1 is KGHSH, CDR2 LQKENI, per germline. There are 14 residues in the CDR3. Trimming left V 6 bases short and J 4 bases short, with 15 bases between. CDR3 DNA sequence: TGTGCCAGCTCCACCAGCCTTTACTCCACTGAAGCTTTCTTT. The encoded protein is CASSTSLYSTEAFF.